The 23 T cell receptor beta chains below all came from one sample that was sequenced in a study of CD8 T cells in ankylosing spondylitis. From the 5' RACE reads, TCRdb called clonotypes with MiXCR, one entry per CDR3 protein. Of approximately 100,000 distinct CDR3 sequences listed, about 24% are singletons. Specimen: synovial fluid, either unsorted or a sorted T cell fraction (not recorded which). The source of these receptors is a male donor with ankylosing spondylitis.

The V gene is TRBV15, the J gene TRBJ2-7; possibly TRBD1 or TRBD2 for D (6 bases each). This CDR3 contains 17 residues. V was clipped by 4 bases and J by 4 bases, with 23 bases between them. Looked up from germline, CDR1 is LNHNV and CDR2 is YYDKDF (reference sequence). CDR3 residues: CATSKEPSGEDWYEQYF. The CDR3, as DNA: TGTGCCACCAGCAAAGAACCTTCAGGGGAGGATTGGTACGAGCAGTACTTC.

This clonotype came up a few times. This chain uses TRBV7-9 with TRBJ2-7; 9 bases are shared with TRBD1. Germline V CDR1 and CDR2: SEHNR, FQNEAQ (reference sequence). After removal of 6 bases from V and 5 bases from J, the junction contained 8 bases not matched to a gene. The CDR3 sequence is 14 residues long. The chain's CDR3 is CASRGQGDRDEQYF. The CDR3 nucleotides read TGTGCCAGCAGGGGACAGGGCGACCGGGACGAGCAGTACTTC.

The V and J genes are TRBV14 and TRBJ2-1; D is uncertain. Deletions cut 4 bases from V and 6 bases from J, with 13 bases between. The CDR3 loop spans 14 amino acids. Germline CDR1 is SGHDN and CDR2 is FVKESK. The CDR3 nucleotides read TGTGCCAGCAGCCGGACCAGCCCCTTCAATGAGCAGTTCTTC. Its protein product is CASSRTSPFNEQFF. Full variable domain (rest looked up from reference TRBV14 and TRBJ2-1): EAGVTQFPSHSVIEKGQTVTLRCDPISGHDNLYWYRRVMGKEIKFLLHFVKESKQDESGMPNNRFLAERTGGTYSTLKVQPAELEDSGVYFCASSRTSPFNEQFFGPGTRLTVL.

This sequence joins TRBV4-2 and TRBJ2-1, with TRBD2 identical over 8 bases. With 2 bases clipped from V and 8 bases from J, the junction kept 11 bases outside the gene matches. The CDR3 is 16 residues long. Germline loops: CDR1 LGHNA, CDR2 YNFKEQ. CDR3 in DNA: TGTGCCAGCAGCCAAAACCCGGGGGGGAATGGCGATGAGCAGTTCTTC. Its protein is CASSQNPGGNGDEQFF.

J is TRBJ2-1 and V is TRBV4-2; 8 nucleotides align to TRBD2. This CDR3 contains 16 residues. V gave up 5 bases and J gave up 0 bases; unmatched junction bases: 6. The V gene's germline CDR1 is LGHNA and CDR2 YNFKEQ. The CDR3 protein is CASSKALAASYNEQFF. CDR3 nucleotide sequence: TGTGCCAGCAGCAAGGCACTAGCGGCCTCCTACAATGAGCAGTTCTTC.

This sequence joins TRBV5-1 and TRBJ2-3; 10 bases are shared with TRBD2. This CDR3 comprises 17 residues. Germline lookup yields CDR1 SGHRS and CDR2 YFSETQ. J lost 3 bases, V lost 1 base, and 8 bases had no gene match. The CDR3 here is CASSLSASGSYTDTQYF. In DNA form, the CDR3 reads TGCGCCAGCAGCTTGTCGGCTAGCGGGAGCTATACAGATACGCAGTATTTT. The full variable domain, its missing parts supplied by reference TRBV5-1 and TRBJ2-3, is KAGVTQTPRYLIKTRGQQVTLSCSPISGHRSVSWYQQTPGQGLQFLFEYFSETQRNKGNFPGRFSGRQFSNSRSEMNVSTLELGDSALYLCASSLSASGSYTDTQYFGPGTRLTVL.

This clonotype came up a few times. This chain joins TRBV27 and TRBJ2-3; 9 positions match TRBD1. Germline V gene data show CDR1 as MNHEY and CDR2 as SMNVEV (reference sequence). After removal of 2 bases from V and 2 bases from J, the junction contained 8 bases not matched to a gene. This CDR3 region has 17 residues. The CDR3: CASSLTGTGQSTDTQYF. CDR3 bases: TGTGCCAGCAGTTTAACTGGGACAGGGCAGTCCACAGATACGCAGTATTTT.

The V gene is TRBV10-3, the J gene TRBJ2-5; D remains ambiguous. The CDR3 runs 15 residues. Trimming stripped 6 bases from V and 5 bases from J, with 19 bases between. Per the germline V gene, CDR1 is ENHRY and CDR2 is SYGVKD. Written as DNA, the CDR3 is TGTGCCATCAGGGAAAGCGTAGCAAATCGGGAGACCCAGTACTTC. It encodes CAIRESVANRETQYF.

The chain has TRBV7-7 and TRBJ2-5, with D uncertain. With 3 bases removed from V and 3 bases from J, the gap between germline ends came to 11 bases. This CDR3 has 14 residues. Germline CDR1 is SSHAT and CDR2 is FNYEAQ (reference sequence). The CDR3 here is CASSLMGPEETQYF. The DNA of the CDR3 is TGTGCCAGCAGCTTGATGGGTCCGGAAGAGACCCAGTACTTC.

This clonotype was counted between two and nine times. The V and J genes are TRBV5-1 and TRBJ1-5; tentative D call: TRBD1 (5 bases). This CDR3 comprises 14 residues. V lost 4 bases to trimming and J lost 6 bases, with 14 bases between them. Germline lookup yields CDR1 SGHRS and CDR2 YFSETQ. The chain's CDR3 is CASSRDGGPQPQHF. As DNA, the CDR3 is TGCGCCAGCAGCCGGGACGGGGGTCCTCAGCCCCAGCATTTT.

The V gene is TRBV20-1, the J gene TRBJ2-5; TRBD2 matches 8 bases. Per the germline V gene, CDR1 is DFQATT and CDR2 is SNEGSKA (reference sequence). The V segment lost 1 base and the J segment 5 bases; nucleotides outside the gene matches: 3. This CDR3 has 13 amino acids. The CDR3 protein is CSARVGGRETQYF. The CDR3 DNA follows: TGCAGTGCTAGAGTCGGCGGGAGGGAGACCCAGTACTTC.

Many counts were recorded for this clonotype. The J gene is TRBJ1-5, the V gene TRBV6-1; 10 bases are shared with TRBD1. Trimming at V came to 4 bases and at J to 15 bases, leaving 9 bases not matched to a gene. The CDR3 is 13 amino acids. CDR1 and CDR2 (germline): MNHNS, SASEGT. The CDR3 is CASSGDRGQGLHF. In DNA, the CDR3 is TGTGCCAGCAGTGGGGACAGGGGTCAAGGCCTGCATTTT.

J is TRBJ2-7 and V is TRBV14, with D possibly TRBD1 on 5 matching bases. The V gene lost 4 bases and the J gene lost 4 bases, with 8 bases spanning the gap. The CDR3 contains 12 residues. Germline-derived CDR1 and CDR2 are SGHDN and FVKESK. The CDR3 here is CASSRTSYEQYF. CDR3 in DNA: TGTGCCAGCAGCCGGACAAGTTACGAGCAGTACTTC.

V gene TRBV29-1 combines with J gene TRBJ2-5; 12 bases agree with TRBD1. This CDR3 is built from 14 residues. CDR1 is SQVTM and CDR2 is ANQGSEA in the germline V gene. The trim removed 7 bases at V and 5 bases at J, leaving 8 bases unmatched. The CDR3 DNA reads TGCAGCGCGTGGGGGACAGGGGGCCGGGAGACCCAGTACTTC. It is translated as CSAWGTGGRETQYF.

This clonotype was seen repeatedly, ten times or more. The chain has TRBV19 and TRBJ2-1; TRBD2 agrees at 7 bases. The CDR3 runs 16 residues. J gave up 6 bases and V 7 bases, and 15 bases lay outside the gene matches. Germline V CDR1 and CDR2: LNHDA, SQIVND (reference sequence). CDR3 loop: CASTPGGLADFNEQFF. In DNA, the CDR3 is TGTGCCAGTACCCCCGGCGGGCTAGCGGACTTCAATGAGCAGTTCTTC. Supplemented by reference TRBV19 and TRBJ2-1, the full variable domain reads DGGITQSPKYLFRKEGQNVTLSCEQNLNHDAMYWYRQDPGQGLRLIYYSQIVNDFQKGDIAEGYSVSREKKESFPLTVTSAQKNPTAFYLCASTPGGLADFNEQFFGPGTRLTVL.

The genes are TRBV5-1 and TRBJ2-1; D gene ambiguous. Deletions cut 1 base from V and 0 bases from J, with 8 bases between. The CDR3 has 15 residues. Germline V lookup: CDR1 SGHRS, CDR2 YFSETQ. CDR3 protein: CASSLIPNSYNEQFF. The CDR3 DNA reads TGCGCCAGCAGCTTGATCCCCAACTCCTACAATGAGCAGTTCTTC.

This clonotype was picked up many times. This rearrangement joins TRBV7-2 to TRBJ1-3, with no clear D. The V and J ends lost 3 bases and 4 bases respectively, with 7 bases between them. CDR1 is SGHTA, CDR2 FQGNSA, per germline. CDR3 size: 13 residues. CDR3 residues: CASSFSVGNTIYF. DNA for the CDR3: TGTGCCAGCAGCTTTTCCGTCGGAAACACCATATATTTT.

The genes are TRBV13 and TRBJ1-2, with D unresolved. Trimming shortened V by 5 bases and J by 8 bases, and 21 bases separated the two germline ends. Germline CDR1 PRHDT, CDR2 FYEKMQ (reference sequence). The CDR3 sequence is 15 residues long. The DNA for the CDR3 is TGTGCCAGCAGCCAAACAGCTACACGCTCTAAGGGCTACACCTTC. Its translation is CASSQTATRSKGYTF.

In regard to this clonotype: One end of the junction varies from germline; a read error may be responsible. The CDR3 DNA reads TGTGCCAGCAGCTCCAGCGACCAGGGCCGGACCTTC. Protein product: CASSSSDQGRTF. The genes are TRBV11-3 and TRBJ2-1; maybe TRBD1 (5 bases). Germline lookup yields CDR1 SGHNT and CDR2 YENEEA. CDR3 length: 12 amino acids.

The CDR3 is CAISERDFATNEKLFF. DNA for the CDR3: TGTGCCATCAGTGAGAGGGACTTCGCAACTAATGAAAAACTGTTTTTT. J is TRBJ1-4 and V is TRBV10-3; the D gene is possibly TRBD1 (5 bases). Germline V gene sequence: CDR1 ENHRY, CDR2 SYGVKD. CDR3 length equals 16 residues. Trimming left V 2 bases short and J 0 bases short, with 10 bases between.

This clonotype was recorded many times. The V call is TRBV11-2, the J call TRBJ1-2; D not resolved. This CDR3 spans 14 amino acids. The ends were cut back, 5 bases at V and 4 bases at J, with 14 bases in the middle. Germline values: CDR1 SGHAT, CDR2 FQNNGV. The CDR3 region is CASSNQPSSYGYTF. CDR3 nucleotides: TGTGCCAGCAGCAATCAACCAAGCTCCTATGGCTACACCTTC.

This clonotype showed up many times. V usage is TRBV10-3 and J usage is TRBJ2-7, with 8 positions matching TRBD1. V trimming: 10 bases; J trimming: 4 bases; junction bases outside the gene matches: 6. CDR3 length equals 12 residues. From germline, CDR1 is ENHRY and CDR2 SYGVKD. CDR3 sequence: CATRGQEYEQYV. DNA of the CDR3: TGTGCCACCCGGGGACAGGAGTACGAGCAGTACGTC.

This clonotype was detected a few times. The rearrangement joins TRBV25-1 to TRBJ2-5, with D maybe TRBD1 (6 bases). CDR3 size: 14 residues. V was pared by 4 bases and J by 1 base, with 10 bases between. CDR1 is MGHDK, CDR2 SYGVNS, per germline. Here the CDR3 DNA reads TGTGCCAGCAGTGCCACAGGGATCCAAGAGACCCAGTACTTC. Protein: CASSATGIQETQYF.